This TCR beta chain derives from a study of response to subunit inactivated influenza vaccine (dated 2018 in TCRdb). Context from the whole study: Deep quantitative profiling of the T cell receptor repertoire was used in the study to follow responses to a trivalent subunit inactivated influenza vaccine.

Libraries were made using RT-PCR. Sequencing instrument: Illumina HiSeq 2500. Using fastp at Q25 and MiXCR, TCRdb reprocessed the public reads and kept productive beta chains. Records with the same CDR3 protein are collapsed into one entry carrying the most frequent genes and DNA. This sample is represented by 150,000 to 200,000 distinct CDR3 sequences; 7.5% to 10% of them were singletons. In total, the top ten clones hold about 11% of the sample. From cysteine to phenylalanine, the CDR3 is 15 amino acids long. Left in the record is the CDR3 DNA by itself, 45 bases read in frame from the first base. CDR1 and CDR2, looked up from the germline V gene, are MNHEY and SVGEGT. Trimming removed 2 bases from V and 1 base from J, leaving 6 bases between the germline ends. Overall study outcomes, separate from this receptor: It was suggested by the authors that each seasonal influenza vaccination may recruit only a limited number of new T cells.

This clonotype appeared many times. Its target antigen remains unknown. Base qualities are missing; no much larger clone stands one base away. Specimen: non-naive T cells sorted from PBMCs, collected on the day of vaccination. The cell subset or site label for this specimen denotes: memory T cell fraction. This clonotype was sampled from a man aged 50 to 59 who received an inactivated influenza vaccine. Donor details come from another sample of the same person, matched by shared clones. The chain is made from TRBV6-2 or TRBV6-3 and TRBJ1-6, with the D gene not confidently named. This receptor has the CDR3 CASSYVESYNSPLHF. The DNA sequence is as follows: TGTGCCAGCAGTTACGTGGAATCCTATAATTCACCCCTCCACTTT.